The rows below give T cell receptor beta chains drawn from one sample of a study of radiotherapy plus CTLA-4 blockade in lung cancer. The data were produced by immunoSEQ multiplex PCR, yet TCRdb's version contains in-frame clones alone and is incomplete. The sample yields approximately 40,000 clones, approximately 77% seen once. Specimen: peripheral blood, collected from a patient treated with radiotherapy plus ipilimumab. These receptors were collected from a human donor with non-small cell lung cancer whose response to radiotherapy plus ipilimumab could not be evaluated. CDR3s include the opening cysteine and the closing phenylalanine or tryptophan. The D gene is left open where the match is weak. Expanded clones get a size class; other rows say once, few or many, or leave the size out.

clone size | J gene | V gene | D gene | CDR3 protein | CDR3 DNA
- | TRBJ2-7 | TRBV6-6 | - | CASTPVRVQVSDEQYF | TGTGCCAGCACCCCTGTCCGGGTACAGGTATCCGACGAGCAGTACTTC
- | TRBJ2-3 | TRBV2 | - | CAKWGVGGDTQYF | TGTGCGAAGTGGGGTGTGGGGGGAGATACGCAGTATTTT
- | TRBJ2-7 | TRBV18 | - | CASSSDTYEQYF | TGTGCCAGCTCATCCGACACCTACGAGCAGTACTTC
- | TRBJ1-1 | TRBV9 | TRBD1 | CASSNDRGREIFF | TGTGCCAGCAGCAACGACAGGGGGCGTGAAATCTTCTTT
- | TRBJ2-2 | TRBV5-1 | TRBD2 | CASSLAPSGRIGGELFF | TGCGCCAGCAGCTTGGCCCCTAGCGGGAGGATTGGCGGGGAGCTGTTTTTT
- | TRBJ2-5 | TRBV5-1 | - | CASSLYTDQETQYF | TGCGCCAGCAGCTTGTATACAGACCAAGAGACCCAGTACTTC
- | TRBJ1-1 | TRBV5-1 | TRBD1 | CASSTEQGYTEAFF | TGCGCCAGCAGCACCGAACAGGGGTACACTGAAGCTTTCTTT
few | TRBJ1-2 | TRBV19 | TRBD1 | CASTFLTGTDYGYTF | TGTGCCAGTACCTTCCTCACCGGGACAGATTATGGCTACACCTTC
- | TRBJ1-1 | TRBV6-6 | - | CASSYSSPPDTEAFF | TGTGCCAGCAGTTACTCGAGCCCCCCGGACACTGAAGCTTTCTTT
- | TRBJ2-2 | TRBV7-2 | TRBD1 | CASSARTGGDGELFF | TGTGCCAGCAGCGCAAGGACAGGGGGGGACGGGGAGCTGTTTTTT
few | TRBJ1-2 | TRBV19 | TRBD1 | CASSILAGGKTNYGYTF | TGTGCCAGTAGTATTCTGGCAGGGGGTAAAACTAACTATGGCTACACCTTC
- | TRBJ1-1 | TRBV5-6 | - | CASSFGQGRWENTEAFF | TGTGCCAGCAGCTTCGGGCAGGGGCGCTGGGAGAACACTGAAGCTTTCTTT
- | TRBJ1-2 | TRBV18 | TRBD1 | CASSPPRTGGNYGYTF | TGTGCCAGCTCACCACCTAGGACAGGGGGTAACTATGGCTACACCTTC
once | TRBJ2-3 | TRBV4-1 | TRBD2 | CASSIRLAGTDTQYF | TGCGCCAGCAGCATCAGACTAGCGGGCACAGATACGCAGTATTTT
- | TRBJ1-4 | TRBV6-5 | - | CASSYSRQFNEKLFF | TGTGCCAGCAGTTACTCGAGGCAGTTTAATGAAAAACTGTTTTTT
few | TRBJ1-3 | TRBV19 | TRBD1 | CASSNHRGDTIYF | TGTGCCAGTAGTAACCACAGGGGTGACACCATATATTTT
- | TRBJ1-2 | TRBV28 | TRBD1 | CASRQDRGRVNYGYTF | TGTGCCAGCAGACAAGACAGGGGTAGGGTAAACTATGGCTACACCTTC
- | TRBJ1-2 | TRBV6-1 | - | CASSDLNPLGNGYTF | TGTGCCAGCAGTGATTTGAACCCCCTAGGCAATGGCTACACCTTC
- | TRBJ1-5 | TRBV28 | TRBD1 | CASSLPRTGGNQPQHF | TGTGCCAGCAGTTTACCTCGGACAGGGGGCAATCAGCCCCAGCATTTT
- | TRBJ2-5 | TRBV6-5 | TRBD1 | CASSYRTGEETQYF | TGTGCCAGCAGTTACAGGACAGGGGAGGAGACCCAGTACTTC
- | TRBJ2-5 | TRBV18 | TRBD1 | CASSPRQGQGETQYF | TGTGCCAGCTCTCCACGACAGGGCCAGGGAGAGACCCAGTACTTC
- | TRBJ2-1 | TRBV7-3 | - | CASSLQARGSYNEQFF | TGTGCCAGCAGCTTACAAGCCCGGGGGAGCTACAATGAGCAGTTCTTC
- | TRBJ1-1 | TRBV6-5 | TRBD1 | CASSYSGTVNTEAFF | TGTGCCAGCAGTTACTCAGGGACAGTCAACACTGAAGCTTTCTTT
- | TRBJ2-1 | TRBV4-3 | - | CASSRSSGTYNEQFF | TGCGCCAGCAGCCGGAGTAGCGGAACCTACAATGAGCAGTTCTTC
- | TRBJ2-7 | TRBV5-1 | - | CASSLTHQKGGQYF | TGCGCCAGCAGCTTGACCCACCAGAAAGGGGGGCAGTACTTC